Sequencing of this T cell receptor (beta chain) was carried out in a study of T cell changes during pregnancy in multiple sclerosis. The germline V gene encodes CDR1 KGHSH and CDR2 LQKENI. The junction had 4 bases not matched to a gene; V was cut back by 3 bases and J by 7 bases. This CDR3 has 14 residues. Data came from immunoSEQ multiplex PCR; TCRdb stores just in-frame clones and leaves some out. The table includes 75,000 to 95,000 clones, around 90% detected once. The specimen comprised peripheral blood, sampled in the first trimester of pregnancy. This chain uses TRBV18 with TRBJ2-1; 9 bases are shared with TRBD2. The TCR sequence derives from a female donor with multiple sclerosis, enrolled in a pregnancy study. CDR3 sequence reads: CASSPGLALNEQFF. CDR3 DNA sequence: TGTGCCAGCTCACCGGGACTAGCCTTGAATGAGCAGTTCTTC.